The 32 T cell receptor beta chains below come from one sample, sequenced in a study of T-cell reconstitution after alpha-beta-depleted transplantation in children. The TCRbeta library was prepared with unique molecular identifiers. TCRdb re-called the PCR reads through MiXCR, storing one row per CDR3 protein. The profile shows about 580,000 distinct CDR3 sequences, more than 20% of them singletons. The sequencing used PBMCs, mostly from graft donor cells, collected 360 days after TCRalphabeta/CD19-depleted stem cell transplant. All receptors come from a boy in the first two years of life who had a stem cell transplant for acute myeloid leukemia, so the T cells may come from the graft donor.

There are many counts of this clonotype. The CDR3 DNA reads TGCGCCAGCAGCCACAACTCGAACAGTGTTACCAATGAGCAGTTCTTC. This codes for CASSHNSNSVTNEQFF. The chain employs TRBV5-1 and TRBJ2-1; D uncertain. V was pared by 4 bases and J by 6 bases, with 20 bases between. Germline V lookup: CDR1 SGHRS, CDR2 YFSETQ. There are 16 residues in the CDR3.

The table lists this clonotype with a few counts. The rearrangement links TRBV12-5 to TRBJ1-5; no definite D call. There are 17 residues in the CDR3. V was trimmed by 1 base and J by 2 bases, leaving 15 bases between them. Germline values: CDR1 LGHNT, CDR2 FRNRAP. The CDR3 loop is CASGLDPGAGGNQPQHF. The DNA for the CDR3 is TGTGCTAGTGGTTTGGATCCAGGCGCAGGCGGCAATCAGCCCCAGCATTTT.

The sample holds many counts of this clonotype. The rearrangement uses TRBV5-6 and TRBJ2-7; 9 bases agree with TRBD1. Germline trimming cut 1 base from V and 3 bases from J; bases unmatched to any gene: 11. Per germline, CDR1 SGHDT and CDR2 YYEEEE. CDR3 length: 17 residues. CDR3 in amino acids: CASSLLGQGTGSYEQYF. CDR3 nucleotides: TGTGCCAGCAGCTTGCTGGGACAGGGTACCGGTAGCTACGAGCAGTACTTC.

This clonotype showed up just once. The chain uses TRBV4-1 and TRBJ2-5; maybe TRBD1 (6 bases). The V end lost 1 base, the J end lost 5 bases, and 17 bases lay between the germline ends. CDR1 is MGHRA and CDR2 is YSYEKL in the germline V gene. This CDR3 is 16 amino acids long. The CDR3 DNA reads TGCGCCAGCAGCCAAGTGGGGCTCGGGACACAGGAGACCCAGTACTTC. This codes for CASSQVGLGTQETQYF.

This clonotype was detected a few times. This chain links TRBV9 with TRBJ2-1; D ambiguous. The CDR3 has 14 amino acids. The V gene's germline CDR1 is SGDLS and CDR2 YYNGEE. V lost 0 bases, J lost 3 bases, and 7 bases lay in between. The CDR3 sequence: CASSVDPLYNEQFF. The CDR3 coding sequence is TGTGCCAGCAGCGTAGACCCACTCTACAATGAGCAGTTCTTC.

This clonotype has ten or more counts. The V and J genes are TRBV20-1 and TRBJ1-1, with D perhaps matching TRBD1 (6 bases). Trimming took off 6 bases at V and 4 bases at J, with 15 bases between the two ends. This CDR3 comprises 13 residues. Germline V gene data show CDR1 as DFQATT and CDR2 as SNEGSKA (reference sequence). Here the CDR3 reads CSASPRGRTEAFF. DNA for the CDR3: TGCAGTGCGAGCCCCAGGGGTCGCACTGAAGCTTTCTTT.

This clonotype turned up a few times. V usage is TRBV7-9 and J usage is TRBJ2-5; 7 bases are a match to TRBD1. Germline CDR1 and CDR2: SEHNR and FQNEAQ (reference sequence). The CDR3 runs 15 residues. Trimming at V came to 4 bases and at J to 5 bases, leaving 10 bases not matched to a gene. The CDR3 loop is CASSSKDRTGETQYF. In nucleotides, the CDR3 is TGTGCCAGCAGCTCCAAGGACAGGACGGGGGAGACCCAGTACTTC.

The DNA of the CDR3 is TGTGCCAGCAGCTTAGGGCCAGGGGCAGCTTTCTTT. Translating gives CASSLGPGAAFF. This chain joins TRBV7-9 and TRBJ1-1, with TRBD1 as a possible D gene (6 bases). The length of the CDR3 is 12 residues. V gave up 1 base and J gave up 10 bases, with 10 bases separating them. The germline V gene has CDR1 SEHNR and CDR2 FQNEAQ (reference sequence).

This clonotype was counted ten times or more. This chain connects TRBV5-1 to TRBJ2-3, with D unclear. The V end was cut by 2 bases, the J end by 2 bases, with 6 bases between. Germline assignment: CDR1 SGHRS and CDR2 YFSETQ. The CDR3 contains 13 residues. The CDR3, as DNA: TGCGCCAGCAGCTTCGGTCCCACAGATACGCAGTATTTT. This gives the protein CASSFGPTDTQYF.

The V and J genes are TRBV18 and TRBJ2-6, with D maybe TRBD1 (6 bases). Trimming took 6 bases from V and 0 from J, leaving 15 bases between them. Germline CDR1 and CDR2: KGHSH and LQKENI. CDR3 length: 17 amino acids. CDR3 amino acids: CASSWTDIRSGANVLTF. The CDR3 bases are TGTGCCAGCTCCTGGACAGACATTCGCTCTGGGGCCAACGTCCTGACTTTC.

This clonotype appeared a few times. The chain joins TRBV15 to TRBJ1-1; unclear D gene. The CDR3 loop spans 16 amino acids. The germline V and J ends were trimmed by 0 bases and 1 base, with 12 bases remaining between them. The germline V gene encodes CDR1 LNHNV and CDR2 YYDKDF (reference sequence). This CDR3 reads CATSRDSGRWNTEAFF. DNA of the CDR3: TGTGCCACCAGCAGAGATAGCGGCCGGTGGAACACTGAAGCTTTCTTT.

This clonotype was detected a few times. The CDR3 sequence: CASSNRDRPLATTDTQYF. CDR3 coding DNA: TGTGCCAGCAGTAACCGGGACAGGCCACTCGCCACCACAGATACGCAGTATTTT. The chain carries TRBV12-3 or TRBV12-4 and TRBJ2-3; 8 bases fit TRBD1. The junction had 15 bases not matched to a gene; V was cut back by 5 bases and J by 2 bases. This CDR3 has 18 residues.

V usage is TRBV29-1 and J usage is TRBJ1-2, with 8 positions matching TRBD1. V was clipped by 4 bases and J by 4 bases; unmatched bases: 11. The CDR3 is 15 residues long. Germline loops: CDR1 SQVTM, CDR2 ANQGSEA. The CDR3 region has the DNA TGCAGCGTTGGCCCCTTTGGACAGGGTAGCTATGGCTACACCTTC. Translating it yields CSVGPFGQGSYGYTF.

With regard to this clonotype: A much larger clone differs from this one at a single base, so this may be a read error. CDR3 in amino acids: CTSRSTGRDTQYF. The CDR3 region has the DNA TGTACCAGCAGATCGACAGGGCGGGATACGCAGTATTTT. V is TRBV6-1 and J is TRBJ2-3; 7 nucleotides line up with TRBD1. The CDR3 is 13 residues long. Germline V gene lookup returns CDR1 MNHNS and CDR2 SASEGT.

This clonotype was counted a few times. The chain recombines TRBV5-1 with TRBJ2-3; D ambiguous. Trimming shortened V by 4 bases and J by 8 bases, and 11 bases separated the two germline ends. CDR1 is SGHRS, CDR2 YFSETQ, per germline. This CDR3 spans 12 amino acids. This chain's CDR3 is CASSEDVGTQYF. CDR3 coding DNA: TGCGCCAGCAGCGAGGACGTAGGTACGCAGTATTTT.

This clonotype was found many times. The chain links TRBV20-1 to TRBJ2-3; 8 positions match TRBD2. The trim removed 0 bases at V and 2 bases at J, leaving 7 bases unmatched. Germline V gene sequence: CDR1 DFQATT, CDR2 SNEGSKA (reference sequence). The CDR3 runs to 16 residues. CDR3 DNA: TGCAGTGCTAGAGATCGTAGCGGGGTCTTCACAGATACGCAGTATTTT. Amino acid sequence: CSARDRSGVFTDTQYF.

J is TRBJ1-1 and V is TRBV5-1; D is ambiguous. Trimming removed 2 bases from V and 7 bases from J, with 12 bases in between. In germline, CDR1 is SGHRS, CDR2 YFSETQ. The CDR3 is made up of 13 amino acids. The CDR3 nucleotides read TGCGCCAGCAGCTTAATACCCGGGTATGAAGCTTTCTTT. Protein product: CASSLIPGYEAFF.

This clonotype was found many times. The J gene is TRBJ2-1, the V gene TRBV28; D gene ambiguous. The CDR3 covers 15 residues. Germline CDR1 reads MDHEN; CDR2 reads SYDVKM. V shed 10 bases and J shed 2 bases, with 18 bases lying between them. CDR3 region: CATLPPDPTYNEQFF. The CDR3, as DNA: TGTGCCACCCTCCCCCCTGACCCGACCTACAATGAGCAGTTCTTC.

This clonotype was counted a few times. This chain uses TRBV15 with TRBJ1-3, with 8 bases aligning to TRBD1. CDR3 length: 15 residues. The V gene end was trimmed by 1 base and the J gene end by 4 bases; junction bases not matched to a gene: 3. CDR1 is LNHNV and CDR2 is YYDKDF in the germline V gene (reference sequence). The CDR3 sequence: CATSRVRGLGNTIYF. CDR3 nucleotide sequence: TGTGCCACCAGCAGAGTCAGGGGGCTCGGAAACACCATATATTTT.

V is TRBV5-6 and J is TRBJ2-1; 7 bases fit TRBD1. Germline trimming cut 2 bases from V and 8 bases from J; bases unmatched to any gene: 13. Germline V CDR1 and CDR2: SGHDT, YYEEEE. This CDR3 is 16 amino acids long. CDR3 amino acids: CASSFLPGQRSYEQFF. The CDR3 nucleotides are TGTGCCAGCAGCTTTTTGCCGGGACAGAGGTCATATGAGCAGTTCTTC.

This clonotype was detected only a few times. The chain joins TRBV5-1 to TRBJ1-1; no clear D. Germline V gene data show CDR1 as SGHRS and CDR2 as YFSETQ. The CDR3 runs 15 residues. V was pared by 3 bases and J by 4 bases, with 16 bases between. CDR3 nucleotide sequence: TGCGCCAGCAGCTCACAGTACCCCGGTGGCACTGAAGCTTTCTTT. Amino acid sequence: CASSSQYPGGTEAFF.

V and J are TRBV5-1 and TRBJ2-7; the match to TRBD1 covers 10 bases. There are 15 residues in the CDR3. The V segment lost 2 bases and the J segment 3 bases; nucleotides outside the gene matches: 5. The germline V gene encodes CDR1 SGHRS and CDR2 YFSETQ. The CDR3: CASSLGQGEHYEQYV. The CDR3 bases are TGCGCCAGCAGCTTAGGACAGGGGGAGCACTACGAGCAGTACGTC.

This clonotype has at least ten counts. The V and J genes are TRBV2 and TRBJ2-7; D is uncertain. The CDR3 has 12 amino acids. The ends were cut back, 2 bases at V and 4 bases at J, with 6 bases in the middle. CDR1 SNHLY and CDR2 FYNNEI come from the germline V gene. CDR3 nucleotides: TGTGCCAGCAGTGAACAGGCGTACGAGCAGTACGTC. Its protein product is CASSEQAYEQYV.

This clonotype occurred many times. This rearrangement joins TRBV7-2 to TRBJ2-7; D may be TRBD1 (6 bases). The CDR3 extends over 14 amino acids. V gave up 4 bases and J gave up 3 bases, with 13 bases separating them. In germline, CDR1 is SGHTA, CDR2 FQGNSA. CDR3 DNA: TGTGCCAGCAGCTCCAGGGGACCCTACTACGAGCAGTACTTC. Amino acid sequence: CASSSRGPYYEQYF.

A few counts support this clonotype. The rearrangement uses TRBV5-6 and TRBJ2-5; D possibly matches TRBD1 or TRBD2 (6 bases each). V shed 4 bases and J shed 5 bases, with 21 bases lying between them. Germline lookup yields CDR1 SGHDT and CDR2 YYEEEE. CDR3 size: 16 residues. The CDR3 is CASSPPGGGSRETQYF. The CDR3 coding sequence is TGTGCCAGCAGCCCACCCGGGGGCGGGTCGAGGGAGACCCAGTACTTC.

The J gene is TRBJ1-6, the V gene TRBV27; 10 bases are shared with TRBD1. This CDR3 has 14 amino acids. The junction had 4 bases not matched to a gene; V was cut back by 7 bases and J by 7 bases. CDR1 is MNHEY and CDR2 is SMNVEV in the germline V gene (reference sequence). CDR3 coding DNA: TGTGCCAGCACCCCGGGACAGGGGAATTCACCCCTCCACTTT. It specifies CASTPGQGNSPLHF.

Details on this clonotype: The junction differs from germline at one of its ends, possibly a read error. The J gene is TRBJ2-2, the V gene TRBV6-1; tentative D call: TRBD1 (5 bases). Germline CDR1 MNHNS, CDR2 SASEGT. This CDR3 has 14 residues. The chain's CDR3 is CASLRTPNNGELFF. CDR3 bases: TGTGCCAGCCTCCGGACACCTAACAACGGGGAGCTGTTTTTT.

This clonotype was picked up a small number of times. The chain links TRBV20-1 to TRBJ2-3; maybe TRBD2 (5 bases). This CDR3 is built from 14 residues. Deletions cut 0 bases from V and 1 base from J, with 8 bases between. CDR1 and CDR2 from the germline V gene are DFQATT and SNEGSKA (reference sequence). The CDR3 DNA reads as TGCAGTGCTAGAGATGACGGGGGCACAGATACGCAGTATTTT. Protein: CSARDDGGTDTQYF.

This clonotype turned up a few times. J is TRBJ2-3 and V is TRBV10-2; tentatively, D is TRBD1 or TRBD2 (6 bases each). The CDR3 consists of 14 residues. Germline lookup yields CDR1 WSHSY and CDR2 SAAADI. The V and J ends lost 7 bases and 1 base respectively, with 12 bases between them. CDR3 residues: CASTDGGGTDTQYF. Written as DNA, the CDR3 is TGCGCCAGCACCGACGGGGGCGGCACAGATACGCAGTATTTT.

This clonotype was detected a few times. V usage is TRBV9 and J usage is TRBJ1-3; perhaps TRBD1 as D (5 bases). V lost 0 bases, J lost 0 bases, and 13 bases lay in between. Germline-derived CDR1 and CDR2 are SGDLS and YYNGEE. CDR3 length: 17 amino acids. This chain's CDR3 is CASSVGRGSRSGNTIYF. The CDR3, as DNA: TGTGCCAGCAGCGTAGGGAGGGGCAGTCGCTCTGGAAACACCATATATTTT.

There are many counts of this clonotype. This chain uses TRBV7-2 with TRBJ1-5, with D possibly TRBD1 on 6 matching bases. The CDR3 covers 15 residues. Germline V gene lookup returns CDR1 SGHTA and CDR2 FQGNSA. Trimming took off 6 bases at V and 0 bases at J, with 12 bases between the two ends. The CDR3 spells CASSQGSTSNQPQHF. The CDR3 DNA follows: TGTGCCAGCAGTCAGGGGTCTACTAGCAATCAGCCCCAGCATTTT.

The chain uses TRBV4-3 and TRBJ2-7; TRBD1 is a possible D gene (5 bases). The CDR3 runs 15 residues. In germline, CDR1 is LGHNA, CDR2 YSLEER. V lost 1 base and J lost 1, with 11 bases in between. DNA of the CDR3: TGCGCCAGCAGCCAAGCTCAGGGAAAGTCCTACGAGCAGTACTTC. This translates into CASSQAQGKSYEQYF.